This T cell receptor beta chain emerged from a study of cytomegalovirus exposure and HLA in healthy donors. Broader study findings: Later analysis found that TCR beta chains associated with HLA were more clonally expanded than other, equally common chains. According to an earlier analysis, most TCR beta V segments yielded productive rearrangements about 90% or about 30% of the time. By a later analysis, the bulk of CMV-associated TCR beta chains appeared HLA-restricted.

This clone appeared a single time. What it recognizes is unknown. Donors sampled were nominally healthy, though unrecorded immune exposures were likely. The primer mix had 60 Vbeta and 13 Jbeta primers. Assay used: immunoSEQ multiplex PCR; TCRdb lists only in-frame clones, some missing. Of 100,000 to 150,000 clones listed, roughly 80% are singletons. This sequence was found in a man aged 25 to 45 in good health and CMV-seronegative. Material for sequencing was PBMCs.

The DNA for the CDR3 is TGTGCCAGCTCACCAGAGTCCTACGAGCAGTACTTC. Encoded protein: CASSPESYEQYF. This chain uses TRBV18 with TRBJ2-5; no clear D gene. The assigned J gene may be wrong: the sequence end matches TRBJ2-7 better. Germline V gives CDR1 KGHSH, CDR2 LQKENI. This CDR3 contains 12 residues.